This T cell receptor (beta chain) was profiled in a study of tumor-infiltrating lymphocytes in oesophageal squamous cell carcinoma. Each CDR3 protein is one row after TCRdb ran MiXCR on the PCR reads. The profile shows approximately 11,000 distinct CDR3 sequences, around half of them singletons. Trimming removed 6 bases at V and 2 bases at J, with 10 bases between. The CDR3 has 13 amino acids. This clonotype is a singleton in its sample. This rearrangement joins TRBV12-3 or TRBV12-4 to TRBJ1-1, with D uncertain. Sequencing input: esophageal tumor tissue. The clonotype was recovered from a female donor with esophageal squamous cell carcinoma. The CDR3 here is CASRQDQNTEAFF. CDR3 sequence (DNA): TGTGCCAGCAGGCAGGACCAAAACACTGAAGCTTTCTTT.